Listed below are T cell receptor beta chains from one sample, sequenced in a study of Ad26.COV2.S vaccination and SARS-CoV-2 variants. The repertoire was sequenced with immunoSEQ multiplex PCR; TCRdb's copy has only in-frame clones and lacks some. Of roughly 320,000 clones in the sample, 85% were seen once. The source material was peripheral blood, sampled in a trial of Ad26.COV2.S vaccine versus placebo. The receptors were sampled from a person aged 18-60 years who received the Ad26.COV2.S COVID-19 vaccine or a placebo. Both conserved end residues are part of each CDR3. A D gene is named only where the DNA matches it firmly.

d_call j_call v_call cdr3_nt cdr3_aa
- TRBJ2-1 TRBV5-1 TGCGCCAGCAGCCTCGGATGGTTGGACGGGGGTGAGCAGTTCTTC CASSLGWLDGGEQFF
TRBD1 TRBJ1-1 TRBV7-9 TGTGCCAGCAGCCGCGGACAGGACCTCACTGAAGCTTTCTTT CASSRGQDLTEAFF
- TRBJ2-7 TRBV7-9 TGTGCCAGCAGCCCCAGGGGGGACGAGCAGTACTTC CASSPRGDEQYF
- TRBJ1-5 TRBV7-9 TGTGCCAGCAGCTTAGAAGGGAGGTCGCCCCAGCATTTT CASSLEGRSPQHF
TRBD1 TRBJ1-2 TRBV29-1 TGCAGCGTTTCGACAGGGAGGGATGGCTACACCTTC CSVSTGRDGYTF
- TRBJ1-2 TRBV6-5 TGTGCCAGCAGGCCCGGATCGAACGTTGGAGGCTACACCTTC CASRPGSNVGGYTF
TRBD1 TRBJ2-7 TRBV18 TGTGCCAGCTCACTAAGAGGGACAGCCGTTCCCTACGAGCAGTACTTC CASSLRGTAVPYEQYF
- TRBJ1-6 TRBV27 TGTGCCAGCAGTTCCCTGGGAACACAGAGCTCCTATAATTCACCCCTCCACTTT CASSSLGTQSSYNSPLHF
- TRBJ1-5 TRBV28 TGTGCCAGCAGCTTTCCCGGGACTCATCAGCCCCAGCATTTT CASSFPGTHQPQHF
- TRBJ2-5 TRBV6-5 TGTGCCAGCACCCCGTGGGGGGGCGATGAGACCCAGTACTTC CASTPWGGDETQYF